These 19 T cell receptor beta chains share one sample of origin, sequenced in a study of T-cell memory formation after mild COVID-19. Each CDR3 protein gets one entry after TCRdb re-called the 5' RACE reads with MiXCR. Of some 270,000 distinct CDR3 sequences in the sample, 15% are singletons; the top ten hold more than 2%. Sequenced material: PBMCs or a T cell subset sorted from them (not recorded which). Every receptor here comes from an adult woman who had mild COVID-19 (a few samples of this study predate the infection). Cell type and time point are not known.

This clonotype has a handful of counts. The chain employs TRBV5-4 and TRBJ1-2; 7 positions agree with TRBD1. Trimming at V came to 4 bases and at J to 4 bases, leaving 4 bases not matched to a gene. CDR3 length: 13 amino acids. The V gene's germline CDR1 is SGHNT and CDR2 YYREEE (reference sequence). The CDR3 loop is CASSRTGPYGYTF. CDR3 sequence (DNA): TGTGCCAGCAGCCGGACAGGCCCCTATGGCTACACCTTC.

This clonotype came up many times. This sequence joins TRBV5-1 and TRBJ2-5, with TRBD1 matching over 7 bases. The CDR3 contains 14 residues. Germline CDR1 and CDR2: SGHRS and YFSETQ. J lost 3 bases, V lost 0 bases, and 2 bases had no gene match. The CDR3 coding sequence is TGCGCCAGCAGCTTGGAAACAGGGGAAGAGACCCAGTACTTC. This gives the protein CASSLETGEETQYF.

The chain uses TRBV12-3 or TRBV12-4 and TRBJ1-1; 7 positions match TRBD1. The V gene end was trimmed by 6 bases and the J gene end by 11 bases; junction bases not matched to a gene: 9. The CDR3 totals 12 residues. The CDR3 sequence is CASRSTGWDAFF. For the CDR3, the DNA is TGTGCCAGCAGATCGACAGGGTGGGATGCTTTCTTT.

This clonotype has a handful of counts. This chain joins TRBV6-2 or TRBV6-3 and TRBJ2-1; D is unclear. Germline V gene data show CDR1 as MNHEY and CDR2 as SVGEGT. V gave up 4 bases and J gave up 15 bases, with 16 bases separating them. The CDR3 is made up of 12 amino acids. The CDR3 bases are TGTGCCAGCAGTTCCACCCCCATCCTCCCGTTCTTC. Protein product: CASSSTPILPFF.

The sample holds many counts of this clonotype. The rearrangement uses TRBV10-3 and TRBJ1-2, with 7 bases matching TRBD1. The germline gives CDR1 ENHRY, CDR2 SYGVKD. Unmatched junction bases numbered 7, after V lost 6 bases and J lost 6 bases. This CDR3 is built from 13 residues. For the CDR3, the DNA is TGTGCCATCAGCGGCCTGACAGGGCATGGCTACACCTTC. This gives the protein CAISGLTGHGYTF.

The rearrangement joins TRBV9 to TRBJ2-7, with 8 positions matching TRBD2. The germline CDR1 and CDR2 sequences are SGDLS and YYNGEE. The CDR3 length is 15 residues. Trimming removed 0 bases from V and 9 bases from J; junction bases left unmatched: 11. The CDR3: CASSVEGSGGGAQYF. CDR3 bases: TGTGCCAGCAGCGTAGAGGGGAGCGGGGGCGGAGCGCAGTACTTC.

This clonotype appeared a few times. J is TRBJ1-5 and V is TRBV12-3 or TRBV12-4; weak D call: TRBD1 (6 bases). The CDR3 has 15 amino acids. The V and J ends lost 7 bases and 4 bases respectively, with 17 bases between them. CDR3 sequence: CASTRTVGFNQPQHF. CDR3 DNA: TGTGCCAGCACTAGGACAGTTGGCTTTAATCAGCCCCAGCATTTT.

This clonotype was picked up many times. This rearrangement joins TRBV9 to TRBJ1-6; 9 positions agree with TRBD1. This CDR3 has 16 residues. The germline CDR1 and CDR2 sequences are SGDLS and YYNGEE. The V segment lost 4 bases and the J segment 4 bases; nucleotides outside the gene matches: 6. The CDR3: CASSPRTGAYNSPLHF. CDR3 in DNA: TGTGCCAGCAGCCCTCGGACAGGGGCGTATAATTCACCCCTCCACTTT.

The chain is built from TRBV6-5 and TRBJ2-1; 9 nucleotides agree with TRBD2. Germline V gives CDR1 MNHEY, CDR2 SVGAGI. The J segment lost 4 bases and the V segment lost 11 bases, leaving 9 bases of the junction unmatched. The length of the CDR3 is 14 residues. The CDR3 bases are TGTGCCGTCACCCGAAGCGGGGGGTACAATGAGCAGTTCTTC. Translating gives CAVTRSGGYNEQFF.

This CDR3 is CASQDRVGETQYF. The CDR3 DNA follows: TGTGCCAGTCAGGACAGGGTTGGAGAGACCCAGTACTTC. The chain carries TRBV12-3 or TRBV12-4 and TRBJ2-5; 8 bases are a match to TRBD1. The CDR3 has 13 residues. With V trimmed by 9 bases and J by 4 bases, 7 bases remained unmatched.

This clonotype was observed a few times. This chain joins TRBV29-1 and TRBJ2-3; D is ambiguous. This CDR3 contains 17 residues. Germline CDR1 reads SQVTM; CDR2 reads ANQGSEA. Trimming shortened V by 2 bases and J by 4 bases, and 22 bases separated the two germline ends. DNA of the CDR3: TGCAGCGTTGAACCACTGTCCCCTGGACCGAACTCAGATACGCAGTATTTT. Translating it yields CSVEPLSPGPNSDTQYF.

This chain joins TRBV14 and TRBJ1-1; D gene ambiguous. This CDR3 spans 14 amino acids. CDR1 and CDR2 (germline): SGHDN, FVKESK. Trimming left V 2 bases short and J 4 bases short, with 11 bases between. Written as DNA, the CDR3 is TGTGCCAGCAGCCAACGGGGATTAGCCACTGAAGCTTTCTTT. Its protein product is CASSQRGLATEAFF.

The J gene is TRBJ1-4, the V gene TRBV12-3 or TRBV12-4; TRBD1 matches 7 bases. V gave up 6 bases and J gave up 7 bases; unmatched junction bases: 11. The CDR3 sequence is 15 residues long. The CDR3 nucleotides are TGTGCCAGCAGCCGGATACAGGGGAATATTGAAAAACTGTTTTTT. It yields the protein CASSRIQGNIEKLFF.

The chain links TRBV18 to TRBJ2-5, with D perhaps TRBD1 (5 bases). V was shortened by 3 bases and J by 2 bases, with 10 bases between the two germline ends. Germline CDR1 reads KGHSH; CDR2 reads LQKENI. The CDR3 spans 14 residues. The CDR3 protein is CASSPVTGQETQYF. The DNA of the CDR3 is TGTGCCAGCTCACCGGTAACAGGACAAGAGACCCAGTACTTC.

This chain links TRBV6-5 with TRBJ2-7, with 13 nucleotides matching TRBD2. The CDR3 sequence is 19 residues long. Germline V gives CDR1 MNHEY, CDR2 SVGAGI. V lost 5 bases to trimming and J lost 2 bases; unmatched junction nucleotides: 15. The CDR3 DNA follows: TGTGCCAGCAGTCCGAGGCCGGGACTAGCGGGATGGGGGGCCTACGAGCAGTACTTC. Translation: CASSPRPGLAGWGAYEQYF.

This clonotype was seen many times. The genes are TRBV7-9 and TRBJ2-2; D uncertain. The V gene's germline CDR1 is SEHNR and CDR2 FQNEAQ (reference sequence). The length of the CDR3 is 11 residues. V lost 2 bases and J lost 6, with 1 base in between. CDR3 sequence: CASSLSGELFF. The CDR3 nucleotides read TGTGCCAGCAGCTTATCCGGGGAGCTGTTTTTT.

This clonotype showed up just a few times. The chain joins TRBV9 to TRBJ2-2; 10 bases fit TRBD2. From germline, CDR1 is SGDLS and CDR2 YYNGEE. The CDR3 consists of 17 residues. V dropped 3 bases and J dropped 1; count of bases not matched to a gene: 6. CDR3 in DNA: TGTGCCAGCAGCGCCCCCCGGACTAGCGGGAACACCGGGGAGCTGTTTTTT. It encodes CASSAPRTSGNTGELFF.

The CDR3 loop reads CASVSGTGSSTFYGYTF. The CDR3 DNA reads TGTGCCAGCGTATCCGGGACAGGGTCCTCCACCTTCTATGGCTACACCTTC. The V and J genes are TRBV27 and TRBJ1-2, with TRBD1 identical over 9 bases. The CDR3 loop spans 17 amino acids. CDR1 and CDR2 (germline): MNHEY, SMNVEV (reference sequence). V was clipped by 8 bases and J by 4 bases; unmatched bases: 17.

The table lists this clonotype with a few counts. The chain recombines TRBV29-1 with TRBJ2-7; D tentatively reads TRBD1 or TRBD2 (5 bases each). Germline V gives CDR1 SQVTM, CDR2 ANQGSEA. V was trimmed by 6 bases and J by 3 bases, leaving 15 bases between them. The CDR3 length is 13 residues. The CDR3 reads CSVLRDAGYEQYF. CDR3 bases: TGCAGCGTCTTGAGGGACGCCGGCTACGAGCAGTACTTC.